Detailed here is one T cell receptor beta chain. The antigen is unknown. These data are taken from a study of graft-versus-host responses after intestinal transplantation. Study at large: Once they had received anti-thymocyte globulin induction, all recipients took tacrolimus and steroids for about three years. Overall study findings and caveats: There were GvH clones found in recipient marrow, and some of them appeared first in ileum or blood. Circulating GvH clones peaking coincided with falling HvG clones soon after transplant.

Here immunoSEQ multiplex PCR was the method, and the copy in TCRdb shows in-frame clones only, minus some. Counted here are 49,000 or so clones, about 93% occurring once; the ten biggest clones make up around 6.1%. Losses at the gene ends were 6 bases for V and 12 bases for J; bases not matched to a gene: 13. The germline CDR1 and CDR2 sequences are MNHEY and SVGAGI. The CDR3 length is 15 residues. This TCR was recovered from a human patient who received an intestinal transplant, so some T cells may come from the graft donor. Specimen: PBMCs, collected around 27 months after a first intestinal transplant, on the day of a second. J is TRBJ2-7 and V is TRBV6-5; 14 positions match TRBD2. The CDR3 region is CASRPAGTSGRSGYF. Written as DNA, the CDR3 is TGTGCCAGCAGACCCGCCGGGACTAGCGGGAGATCTGGGTACTTC.